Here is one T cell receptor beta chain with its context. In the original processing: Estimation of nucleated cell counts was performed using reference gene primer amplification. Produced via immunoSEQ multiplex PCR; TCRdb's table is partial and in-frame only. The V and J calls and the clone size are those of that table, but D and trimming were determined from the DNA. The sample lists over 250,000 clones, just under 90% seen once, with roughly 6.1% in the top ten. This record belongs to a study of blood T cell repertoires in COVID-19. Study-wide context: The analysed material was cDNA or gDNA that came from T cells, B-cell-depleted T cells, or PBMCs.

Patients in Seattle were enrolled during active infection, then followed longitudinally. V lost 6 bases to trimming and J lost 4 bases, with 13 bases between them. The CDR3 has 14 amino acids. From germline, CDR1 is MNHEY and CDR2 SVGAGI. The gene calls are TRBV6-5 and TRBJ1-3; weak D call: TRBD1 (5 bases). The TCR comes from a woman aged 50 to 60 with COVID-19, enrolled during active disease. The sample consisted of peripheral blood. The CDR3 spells CASSPRQPGNTIYF. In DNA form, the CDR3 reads TGTGCCAGCAGCCCAAGACAGCCCGGAAACACCATATATTTT.